Reported below is one T cell receptor (beta chain). Its target antigen remains unknown. Base qualities were left out, and no much larger clone turns up one base away. Each collaborating institution followed its own protocols to collect whole blood in K2EDTA tubes. Collaborator samples were shipped for TCRbeta analysis as frozen whole blood, isolated PBMCs, or DNA extracted from either sample type. TCRbeta CDR3 regions were amplified from genomic DNA by means of the immunoSEQ Assay, a bias-controlled multiplex PCR. The study's own analysis went as follows. Nucleated cell counts per sample were estimated from amplification of reference gene primers within the assay. To quantify the absolute abundance of each unique TCRbeta CDR3 rearrangement, sequence reads were collapsed and filtered. For each sample, productive Simpson clonality was calculated as the square root of Simpson's diversity index over productive rearrangements. The clones in this table, taken by TCRdb from immuneACCESS, are in-frame only. Not every clone is retained; where verified, under half of the shortfall comes from an unresolved V gene, and the cause of the rest is unknown. That table supplies the V and J calls and clone size; D and trimming were determined from the DNA. The sample records 90,000 to 100,000 clones, 72% of which are singletons. Around 23% of the sample goes to the ten largest clones.

The data are from a study of blood T cell repertoires in COVID-19 (dated by TCRdb to 2018 to 2021). For the study in its entirety: Collaborator samples came from the United States, Italy and Spain and covered acute and convalescent phases of COVID-19. The material from the prospective study consisted of cDNA or gDNA derived from T cells, B-cell-depleted T cells, or PBMCs. The dataset comprised deeply sampled blood TCRbeta repertoires from subjects exposed to, actively infected with, or recovered from COVID-19. A freely available public database, intended as a resource for researchers studying the immune response to SARS-CoV-2, is where the repertoires were released. The samples were drawn from two sources: the first 160 participants of the ongoing ImmuneRACE study, and about 1,300 subjects contributed by 6 global collaborators. A de-identified subject ID, COVID-19 status, age in years and sex were almost always included in the sample metadata. Where available, HLA class I and class II types were obtained from metadata supplied by the sample provider rather than from assay-based typing. Paper-wide results and their limitations: How much clinical and demographic metadata was included differed by source and by participant, and the metadata was provided uncurated.

Here V drops 3 bases and J drops 2 bases, and the junction holds 14 bases not matched to any gene. Per the germline V gene (reference sequence), LNHDA is the CDR1 and SQIVND is the CDR2. Including the terminal cysteine and phenylalanine, the CDR3 comprises 18 residues. Just the 54-base CDR3 DNA is kept, in frame starting at base 1. The sequenced sample was peripheral blood. The V and J segments used are TRBV19 and TRBJ2-3; 7 middle bases align to TRBD1. The receptor comes from a woman aged 55-70 years in a cohort sampled during active or convalescent COVID-19. The CDR3: CASSMGVTGIGTTDTQYF. The sequenced DNA is TGTGCCAGTAGTATGGGGGTGACAGGGATTGGGACCACAGATACGCAGTATTTT.